The 8 T cell receptor beta chains presented below share a single source sample, sequenced in a study of T cells in Graves' hyperthyroidism and ophthalmopathy. What was amplified from RNA transcripts were TCR beta CDR3 regions. When the TCR CDR3 underwent first-round RT-PCR, the HTBI primer set was used. TCRdb fed the multiplex PCR reads into MiXCR, producing one record per CDR3 protein. The sample contains nearly 600,000 distinct CDR3 sequences, about 14% of which appear only once. Sequencing was done on a sample of blood. The receptors here all came from a woman aged 25-40 years with Graves' hyperthyroidism that later progressed to Graves' ophthalmopathy.

This clonotype was seen a handful of times. The V gene is TRBV19, the J gene TRBJ1-1; TRBD1 is a possible D gene (6 bases). Germline lookup yields CDR1 LNHDA and CDR2 SQIVND (reference sequence). The CDR3 runs to 13 residues. V lost 7 bases and J 3 bases, leaving 12 bases between the germline ends. The CDR3 loop is CASKQQGDTEAFF. CDR3 nucleotides: TGTGCCAGTAAACAACAGGGAGACACTGAAGCTTTCTTT. Together with reference TRBV19 and TRBJ1-1, the CDR3 gives the full variable domain: DGGITQSPKYLFRKEGQNVTLSCEQNLNHDAMYWYRQDPGQGLRLIYYSQIVNDFQKGDIAEGYSVSREKKESFPLTVTSAQKNPTAFYLCASKQQGDTEAFFGQGTRLTVV.

This rearrangement joins TRBV5-8 to TRBJ2-2; 8 bases are a match to TRBD2. With 0 bases clipped from V and 5 bases from J, the junction kept 6 bases outside the gene matches. The CDR3 has 16 residues. The germline V gene has CDR1 SGHTS and CDR2 YDEGEE. The CDR3 DNA sequence: TGTGCCAGCAGCTTGGAAGCGGGAGTTGGTACCGGGGAGCTGTTTTTT. This codes for CASSLEAGVGTGELFF.

This clonotype was counted ten times or more. This chain links TRBV3-1 with TRBJ2-1; D gene uncertain. The CDR3 runs 16 residues. V was cut by 4 bases and J by 1 base, with 14 bases left in between. Germline assignment: CDR1 LGHDT and CDR2 YNNKEL (reference sequence). Written as DNA, the CDR3 is TGTGCCAGCAGCCCTTCCTCCCGTTGGTCCTACAATGAGCAGTTCTTC. This translates into CASSPSSRWSYNEQFF.

This clonotype occurred many times. V and J are TRBV3-1 and TRBJ2-2, with D possibly being TRBD1 (6 bases). Germline V lookup: CDR1 LGHDT, CDR2 YNNKEL (reference sequence). The CDR3 extends over 16 amino acids. The V end was cut by 6 bases, the J end by 3 bases, with 17 bases between. The CDR3 bases are TGTGCCAGCAGACCATTGGGTCAGGGGTACACCGGGGAGCTGTTTTTT. Its translation: CASRPLGQGYTGELFF.

This clonotype was counted ten times or more. This chain joins TRBV2 and TRBJ2-5, with 11 positions matching TRBD2. This CDR3 region has 14 residues. CDR1 and CDR2 (germline): SNHLY, FYNNEI. Trimming at V came to 5 bases and at J to 12 bases, leaving 11 bases not matched to a gene. The CDR3 DNA is TGTGCCAGCAGTAAGCAAACTAGCGGGAGAGATAAGTACTTC. It is translated as CASSKQTSGRDKYF.

This clonotype has a count of ten or more. The chain uses TRBV27 and TRBJ2-3; the D gene is possibly TRBD1 (6 bases). Germline lookup yields CDR1 MNHEY and CDR2 SMNVEV (reference sequence). V lost 3 bases to trimming and J lost 1 base, with 11 bases between them. The CDR3 runs to 15 residues. The CDR3 loop reads CASSFTGSRTDTQYF. CDR3 sequence (DNA): TGTGCCAGCAGTTTCACAGGGTCTCGCACAGATACGCAGTATTTT.

In its sample, this clonotype was seen many times. This chain uses TRBV10-3 with TRBJ2-2; possibly TRBD1 for D (6 bases). The germline V gene encodes CDR1 ENHRY and CDR2 SYGVKD. Trimming cost V 10 bases and J 2 bases, with 14 bases left between them. The CDR3 consists of 14 residues. The CDR3 DNA reads as TGTGCCACCAGATGGACAGCCAACACCGGGGAGCTGTTTTTT. Its protein is CATRWTANTGELFF.

This clonotype appeared many times. The chain combines TRBV30 with TRBJ1-1; D unclear. The germline V gene encodes CDR1 GTSNPN and CDR2 SVGIG (reference sequence). V lost 2 bases and J lost 5, with 6 bases in between. CDR3 length: 11 amino acids. The CDR3 spells CAWSQSTEAFF. The CDR3 DNA reads TGTGCCTGGAGTCAGTCGACTGAAGCTTTCTTT. The variable domain in full, with the rest retrieved from reference TRBV30 and TRBJ1-1, is SQTIHQWPATLVQPVGSPLSLECTVEGTSNPNLYWYRQAAGRGLQLLFYSVGIGQISSEVPQNLSASRPQDRQFILSSKKLLLSDSGFYLCAWSQSTEAFFGQGTRLTVV.